The clone carrying this TCR beta chain occurred many times. Its antigen is unidentified. For TCR beta, libraries came from quantitative 5'-RACE with molecular barcodes. Each CDR3 protein is one row after TCRdb ran MiXCR on the 5' RACE reads. Here the sample spans 750,000 to 850,000 distinct CDR3 sequences, roughly 12% being singletons. CDR1 SEHNR and CDR2 FQNEAQ come from the germline V gene (reference sequence). V was clipped by 3 bases and J by 2 bases, with 10 bases between them. CDR3 size: 14 residues. This sample is part of a study of CD8 T cells in ankylosing spondylitis. Study-level findings and limits: Earlier studies detected some motif variants in reactive arthritis synovial fluid and blood. What seemed typical of ankylosing spondylitis blood was a TCR beta motif built from roughly eight highly homologous variants. From matched ankylosing spondylitis synovial fluid, disease-linked clones were reportedly recovered at significantly enriched levels.

The gene calls are TRBV7-9 and TRBJ2-5; a possible D gene is TRBD1 (6 bases). Sequenced sample: blood, either unsorted or a sorted T cell fraction (not recorded which). The sequence was collected from a male donor with ankylosing spondylitis. CDR3 protein: CASSFSGVQETQYF. DNA of the CDR3: TGTGCCAGCAGCTTTTCAGGGGTTCAAGAGACCCAGTACTTC.